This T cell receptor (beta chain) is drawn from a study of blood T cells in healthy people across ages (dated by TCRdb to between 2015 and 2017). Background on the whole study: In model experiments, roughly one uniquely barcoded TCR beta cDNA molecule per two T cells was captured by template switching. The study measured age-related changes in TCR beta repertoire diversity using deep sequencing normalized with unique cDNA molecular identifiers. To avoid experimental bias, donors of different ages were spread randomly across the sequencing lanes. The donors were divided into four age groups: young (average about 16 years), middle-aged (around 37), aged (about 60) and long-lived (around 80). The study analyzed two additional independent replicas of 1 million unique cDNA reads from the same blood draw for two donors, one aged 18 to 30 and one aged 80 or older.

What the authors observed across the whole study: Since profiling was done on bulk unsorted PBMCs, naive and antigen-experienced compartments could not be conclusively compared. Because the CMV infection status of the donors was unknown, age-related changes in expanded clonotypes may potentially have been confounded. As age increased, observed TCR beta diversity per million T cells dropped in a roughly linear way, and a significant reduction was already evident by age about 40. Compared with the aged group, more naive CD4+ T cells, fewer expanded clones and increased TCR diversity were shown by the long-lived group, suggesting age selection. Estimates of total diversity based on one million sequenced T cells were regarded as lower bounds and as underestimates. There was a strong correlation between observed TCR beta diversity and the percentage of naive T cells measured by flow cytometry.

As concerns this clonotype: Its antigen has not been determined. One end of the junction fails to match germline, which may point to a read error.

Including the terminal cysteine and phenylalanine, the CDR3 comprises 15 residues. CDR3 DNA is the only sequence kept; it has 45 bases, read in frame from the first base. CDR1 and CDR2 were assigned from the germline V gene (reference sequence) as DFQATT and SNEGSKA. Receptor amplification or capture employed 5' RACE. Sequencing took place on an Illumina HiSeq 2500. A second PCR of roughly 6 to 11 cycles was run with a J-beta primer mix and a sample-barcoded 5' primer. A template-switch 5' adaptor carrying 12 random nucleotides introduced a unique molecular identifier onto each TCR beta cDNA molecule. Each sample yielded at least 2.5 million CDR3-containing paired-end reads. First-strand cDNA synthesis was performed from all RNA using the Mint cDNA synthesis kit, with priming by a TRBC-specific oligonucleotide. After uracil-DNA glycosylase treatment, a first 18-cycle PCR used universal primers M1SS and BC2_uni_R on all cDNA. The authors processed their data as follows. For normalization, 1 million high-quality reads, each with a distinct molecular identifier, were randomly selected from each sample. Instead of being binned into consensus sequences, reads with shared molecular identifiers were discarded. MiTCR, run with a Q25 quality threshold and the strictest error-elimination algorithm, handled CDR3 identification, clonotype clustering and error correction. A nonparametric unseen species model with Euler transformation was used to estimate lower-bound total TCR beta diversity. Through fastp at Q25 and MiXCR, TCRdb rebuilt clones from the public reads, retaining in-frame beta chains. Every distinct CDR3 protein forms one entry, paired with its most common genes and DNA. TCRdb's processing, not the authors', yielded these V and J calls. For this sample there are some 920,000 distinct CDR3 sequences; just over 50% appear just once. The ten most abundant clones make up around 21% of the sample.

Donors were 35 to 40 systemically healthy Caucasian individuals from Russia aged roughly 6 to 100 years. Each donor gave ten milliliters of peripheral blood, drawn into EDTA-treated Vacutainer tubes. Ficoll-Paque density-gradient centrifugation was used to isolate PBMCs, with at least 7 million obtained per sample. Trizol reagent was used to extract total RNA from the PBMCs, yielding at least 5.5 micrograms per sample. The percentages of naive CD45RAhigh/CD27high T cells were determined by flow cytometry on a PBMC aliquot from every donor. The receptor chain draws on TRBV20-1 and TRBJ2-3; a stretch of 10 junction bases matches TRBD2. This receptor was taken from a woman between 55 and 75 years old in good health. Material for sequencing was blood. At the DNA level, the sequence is TGCAGTGTTAGAGACCTAAGCGGGAGGGTGGATACGCAGTATTTT. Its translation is CSVRDLSGRVDTQYF.